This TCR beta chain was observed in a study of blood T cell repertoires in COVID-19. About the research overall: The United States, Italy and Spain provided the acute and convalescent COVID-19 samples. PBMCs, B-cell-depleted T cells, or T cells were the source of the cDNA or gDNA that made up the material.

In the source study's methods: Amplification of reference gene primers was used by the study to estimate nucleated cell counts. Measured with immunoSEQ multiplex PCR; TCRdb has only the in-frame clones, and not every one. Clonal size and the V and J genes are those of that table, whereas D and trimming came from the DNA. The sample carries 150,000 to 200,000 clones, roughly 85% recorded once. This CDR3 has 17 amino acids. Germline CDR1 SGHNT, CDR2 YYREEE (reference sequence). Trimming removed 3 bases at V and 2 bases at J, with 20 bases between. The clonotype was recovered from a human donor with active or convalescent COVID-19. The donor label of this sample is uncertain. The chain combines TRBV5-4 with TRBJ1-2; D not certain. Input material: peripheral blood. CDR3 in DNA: TGTGCCAGCAGCTCCGCCGCTTCCGGGGTAGGGAACTATGGCTACACCTTC. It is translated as CASSSAASGVGNYGYTF.